One sample yielded the 10 T cell receptor beta chains listed below, sequenced in a study of blood T cell repertoires in COVID-19. Data came from immunoSEQ multiplex PCR; TCRdb stores just in-frame clones and leaves some out. Among some 320,000 clones listed, more than 90% were seen once. Specimen: PBMCs or T cells enriched from blood (not recorded which). The receptors come from a woman younger than 45 who had been exposed to COVID-19.

The chain joins TRBV9 to TRBJ1-2, with a possible D match to TRBD1 (5 bases). Germline lookup yields CDR1 SGDLS and CDR2 YYNGEE. There are 13 residues in the CDR3. V shed 4 bases and J shed 6 bases, with 13 bases lying between them. The CDR3 nucleotides are TGTGCCAGCAGCTTTGCAGGGTACAATGGCTACACCTTC. Translated: CASSFAGYNGYTF.

The chain uses TRBV5-1 and TRBJ1-2; D remains unclear. CDR3 size: 12 residues. V was clipped by 5 bases and J by 6 bases, with 11 bases between them. Per germline, CDR1 SGHRS and CDR2 YFSETQ. CDR3 sequence reads: CASRRGLDGYTF. CDR3 nucleotide sequence: TGCGCCAGCAGGAGAGGTCTGGATGGCTACACCTTC.

This clone was seen a single time. The chain links TRBV2 to TRBJ1-2, with 8 bases matching TRBD1. CDR3 size: 14 residues. J lost 7 bases, V lost 5 bases, and 9 bases had no gene match. Germline-derived CDR1 and CDR2 are SNHLY and FYNNEI. CDR3 nucleotide sequence: TGTGCCAGCAGTCAGGACAGGGAATCTGGTGGCTACACCTTC. This encodes CASSQDRESGGYTF.

This rearrangement joins TRBV7-2 to TRBJ2-7, with 7 nucleotides matching TRBD2. The CDR3 extends over 14 amino acids. Germline lookup yields CDR1 SGHTA and CDR2 FQGNSA. V lost 5 bases to trimming and J lost 2 bases; unmatched junction nucleotides: 6. The CDR3 DNA reads as TGTGCCAGCAGCCCGACGGGGGGACCCTACGAGCAGTACTTC. Translated: CASSPTGGPYEQYF.

This chain links TRBV5-1 with TRBJ2-7; 10 nucleotides line up with TRBD1. CDR1 is SGHRS and CDR2 is YFSETQ in the germline V gene. The length of the CDR3 is 15 residues. Unmatched junction bases numbered 6, after V lost 3 bases and J lost 3 bases. The CDR3 loop is CASSSDRGPYYEQYF. DNA of the CDR3: TGCGCCAGCAGCTCCGACAGGGGGCCTTACTACGAGCAGTACTTC. Combining the CDR3 with reference TRBV5-1 and TRBJ2-7 gives the whole variable domain KAGVTQTPRYLIKTRGQQVTLSCSPISGHRSVSWYQQTPGQGLQFLFEYFSETQRNKGNFPGRFSGRQFSNSRSEMNVSTLELGDSALYLCASSSDRGPYYEQYFGPGTRLTVT.

The chain recombines TRBV5-1 with TRBJ1-3; TRBD1 matches at 10 bases. J lost 8 bases, V lost 0 bases, and 2 bases had no gene match. The CDR3 has 14 residues. Per the germline V gene, CDR1 is SGHRS and CDR2 is YFSETQ. The CDR3 is CASSLGQGAYTIYF. For the CDR3, the DNA is TGCGCCAGCAGCTTGGGACAGGGGGCATACACCATATATTTT.

J is TRBJ2-7 and V is TRBV3-1 (or the pseudogene TRBV3-2); D uncertain. The CDR3 covers 14 residues. The V gene lost 1 base and the J gene lost 1 base, with 8 bases spanning the gap. Germline-derived CDR1 and CDR2 are LGHDT and YNNKEL (reference sequence). The CDR3 coding sequence is TGTGCCAGCAGCCAAGCCCCAGGATCCTACGAGCAGTACTTC. Its protein product is CASSQAPGSYEQYF.

The chain has TRBV7-9 and TRBJ1-5; TRBD1 is a possible D gene (5 bases). V lost 5 bases and J lost 5, with 22 bases in between. The germline V gene has CDR1 SEHNR and CDR2 FQNEAQ (reference sequence). This CDR3 spans 17 amino acids. The CDR3 loop is CASSRADQAGRDQPQHF. For the CDR3, the DNA is TGTGCCAGCAGCCGCGCTGACCAAGCGGGACGGGATCAGCCCCAGCATTTT. Full variable domain (rest looked up from reference TRBV7-9 and TRBJ1-5): DTGVSQNPRHKITKRGQNVTFRCDPISEHNRLYWYRQTLGQGPEFLTYFQNEAQLEKSRLLSDRFSAERPKGSFSTLEIQRTEQGDSAMYLCASSRADQAGRDQPQHFGDGTRLSIL.

V usage is TRBV7-2 and J usage is TRBJ1-4; D may be TRBD1 (6 bases). There are 15 residues in the CDR3. Germline CDR1 is SGHTA and CDR2 is FQGNSA. V was clipped by 5 bases and J by 4 bases, with 14 bases between them. CDR3 DNA: TGTGCCAGCAGCCCACAGACAGGAAATAATGAAAAACTGTTTTTT. It encodes CASSPQTGNNEKLFF.

This sequence joins TRBV27 and TRBJ2-3; D gene ambiguous. The CDR3 loop spans 15 amino acids. Between the trimmed V and J ends, which lost 5 bases and 1 base, there was a span of 13 bases. Germline CDR1 and CDR2: MNHEY and SMNVEV (reference sequence). CDR3 coding DNA: TGTGCCAGCAGTAATTTCTACGGTGGCACAGATACGCAGTATTTT. Protein: CASSNFYGGTDTQYF.